The subject of this entry is one TCR beta chain. The sample has other DNA sequences that encode this CDR3 too. The data derive from a study of blood T cell repertoires in COVID-19. Seattle patients were enrolled while actively infected and followed longitudinally. This CDR3 contains 14 residues. Germline V gives CDR1 SGDLS, CDR2 YYNGEE. V trimming: 0 bases; J trimming: 3 bases; junction bases outside the gene matches: 2. This table comes from immunoSEQ multiplex PCR, and its TCRdb copy is limited to in-frame clones, with some not included. The repertoire includes under 350,000 clones, roughly 90% of them detected once, and under 7% sits in the top ten.

The chain uses TRBV9 and TRBJ2-7; 8 nucleotides line up with TRBD2. The specimen sequenced was peripheral blood. The clonotype originates from a woman aged 25 to 39 with COVID-19, enrolled during active disease. CDR3 in DNA: TGTGCCAGCAGCGTAGCGGGAGGGGGCTACGAGCAGTACTTC. This codes for CASSVAGGGYEQYF. Full variable domain (remainder filled in from reference TRBV9 and TRBJ2-7): DSGVTQTPKHLITATGQRVTLRCSPRSGDLSVYWYQQSLDQGLQFLIQYYNGEERAKGNILERFSAQQFPDLHSELNLSSLELGDSALYFCASSVAGGGYEQYFGPGTRLTVT.